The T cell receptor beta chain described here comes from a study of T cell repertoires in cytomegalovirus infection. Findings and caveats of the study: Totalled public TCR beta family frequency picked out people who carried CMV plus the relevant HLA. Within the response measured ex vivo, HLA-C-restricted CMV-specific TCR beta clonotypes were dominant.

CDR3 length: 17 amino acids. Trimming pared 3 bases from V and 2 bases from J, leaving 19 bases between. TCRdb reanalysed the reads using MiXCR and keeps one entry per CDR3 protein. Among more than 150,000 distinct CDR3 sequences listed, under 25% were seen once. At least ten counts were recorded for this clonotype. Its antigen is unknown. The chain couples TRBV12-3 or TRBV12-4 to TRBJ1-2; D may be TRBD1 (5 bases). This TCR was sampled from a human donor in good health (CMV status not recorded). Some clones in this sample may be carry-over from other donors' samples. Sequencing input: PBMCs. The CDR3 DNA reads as TGTGCCAGCAGTTTTCTCTCGGGGCTGCTGGCCAACTATGGCTACACCTTC. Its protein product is CASSFLSGLLANYGYTF.